This T cell receptor (beta chain) is drawn from a study of blood T cell repertoires in COVID-19. Some clones are missing from TCRdb's copy, which holds only in-frame ones; the method was immunoSEQ multiplex PCR. The sample records roughly 130,000 clones, around 85% being singletons. The CDR3 extends over 13 amino acids. V was clipped by 5 bases and J by 4 bases; unmatched bases: 4. In germline, CDR1 is MNHEY, CDR2 SMNVEV (reference sequence). This rearrangement joins TRBV27 to TRBJ1-2, with 7 bases matching TRBD1. What was sequenced was peripheral blood. The TCR comes from a woman between 50 and 59 years old with acute or convalescent COVID-19. The CDR3 region has the DNA TGTGCCAGCAGTCTTCGACAGGGCTATGGCTACACCTTC. It codes for CASSLRQGYGYTF.